This T cell receptor (beta chain) was recorded in a study of blood T cell repertoires in COVID-19. Study background: Italy, Spain and the United States were the sources of the convalescent and acute COVID-19 samples. The cDNA or gDNA used as material had been derived from T cells, B-cell-depleted T cells, or PBMCs.

Measured with immunoSEQ multiplex PCR; TCRdb has only the in-frame clones, and not every one. Seen here are about 270,000 clones, about four fifths observed once, and the top ten hold around 2.9%. Sequenced sample: peripheral blood. The TCR comes from a woman aged 18-29 years with acute or convalescent COVID-19.

The CDR3 DNA sequence: TGTGCCAGTGGGCGGGGGAGCTATAGCAATCAGCCCCAGCATTTT. It codes for CASGRGSYSNQPQHF. The chain carries TRBV28 and TRBJ1-5; a weak D match, TRBD1 (5 bases). The V end was cut by 9 bases, the J end by 0 bases, with 15 bases between. This CDR3 has 15 amino acids. The germline V gene encodes CDR1 MDHEN and CDR2 SYDVKM.